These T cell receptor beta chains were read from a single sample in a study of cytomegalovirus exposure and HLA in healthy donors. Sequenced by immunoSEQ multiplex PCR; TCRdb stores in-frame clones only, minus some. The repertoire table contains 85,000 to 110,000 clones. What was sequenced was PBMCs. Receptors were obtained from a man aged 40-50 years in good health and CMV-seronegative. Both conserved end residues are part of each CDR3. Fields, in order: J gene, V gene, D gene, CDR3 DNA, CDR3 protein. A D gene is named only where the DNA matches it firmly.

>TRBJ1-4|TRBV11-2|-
TGTGCCAGCAGCTTTATCGATGAAAAACTGTTTTTT
CASSFIDEKLFF
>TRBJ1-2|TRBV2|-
TGTGCCAGCAGCAACAGGGCTCGGGATGGCTACACCTTC
CASSNRARDGYTF
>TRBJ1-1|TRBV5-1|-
TGCGCCAGCAGCCCGGACATCCGAATTGAAGCTTTCTTT
CASSPDIRIEAFF
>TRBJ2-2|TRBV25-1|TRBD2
TGTGCCAGCAGTGGGCTCACGGGACTAGCGGGCCACACCGGGGAGCTGTTTTTT
CASSGLTGLAGHTGELFF
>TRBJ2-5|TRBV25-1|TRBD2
TGTGCCAGCCGGGACTACACTCAAGAGACCCAGTACTTC
CASRDYTQETQYF
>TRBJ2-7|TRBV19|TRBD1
TGTGCCAGTAGACAAACACCGGGACAGGGGGCCTACGAGCAGTACTTC
CASRQTPGQGAYEQYF
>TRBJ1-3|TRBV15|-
TGTGCCACCAGCAGAGACCCAGTCCCCACCCTCTCTGGAAACACCATATATTTT
CATSRDPVPTLSGNTIYF
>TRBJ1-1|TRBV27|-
TGTGCCAGCAGCATACAGGGTATGAACACTGAAGCTTTCTTT
CASSIQGMNTEAFF
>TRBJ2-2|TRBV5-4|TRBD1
TGTGCCAGCAGCTTGGGGCAGGGGGAAGGAACCGGGGAGCTGTTTTTT
CASSLGQGEGTGELFF
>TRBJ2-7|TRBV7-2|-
TGTGCCAGCAGCCTTTCCTACGAGCAGTACTTC
CASSLSYEQYF
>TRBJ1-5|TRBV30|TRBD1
TGTGCCTGGAGGGGGCAGGGGGCTCAGCCCCAGCATTTT
CAWRGQGAQPQHF
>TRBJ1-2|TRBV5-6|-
TGTGCCAGCAGCACCAGGGGCTGGGGTTATGGCTACACCTTC
CASSTRGWGYGYTF
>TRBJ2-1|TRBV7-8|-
TGTGCCAGCAGCTCTCAGGGGTCCTACAATGAGCAGTTCTTC
CASSSQGSYNEQFF
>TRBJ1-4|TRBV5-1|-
TGCGCCAGCAGCCACCGACAGGTCGCAACTAATGAAAAACTGTTTTTT
CASSHRQVATNEKLFF
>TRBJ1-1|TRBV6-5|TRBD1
TGTGCCAGCAGTTACCATCAGACAGGGGCGGGCACTGAAGCTTTCTTT
CASSYHQTGAGTEAFF
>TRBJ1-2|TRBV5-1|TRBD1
TGCGCCAGCAGCCCCGGACAGGAGAACTATGGCTACACCTTC
CASSPGQENYGYTF
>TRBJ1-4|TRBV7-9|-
TGTGCCAGCAGCCACAGTGCAACTAATGAAAAACTGTTTTTT
CASSHSATNEKLFF
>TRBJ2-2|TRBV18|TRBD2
TGTGCCAGCTCAAGGACCCTAGCGGAGATGAACACCGGGGAGCTGTTTTTT
CASSRTLAEMNTGELFF
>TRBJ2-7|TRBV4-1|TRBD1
TGCGCCAGCAGCCAATCCGGGACAGCAGCTTACGAGCAGTACTTC
CASSQSGTAAYEQYF
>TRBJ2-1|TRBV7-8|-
TGTGCCAGCAGCTTAGTTGATCTCTACTCCTACAATGAGCAGTTCTTC
CASSLVDLYSYNEQFF
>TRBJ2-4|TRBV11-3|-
TGTGCCAGCAGCTTACAGGGACTAGCCAAAAACATTCAGTACTTC
CASSLQGLAKNIQYF
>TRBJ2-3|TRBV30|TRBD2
TGTGCCTGGAGTGTCGGGCTAGCGGGGAATACGCAGTATTTT
CAWSVGLAGNTQYF
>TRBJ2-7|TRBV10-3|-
TGTGCCATCAGCGGGCCAGGGGCCTCCTACGAGCAGTACTTC
CAISGPGASYEQYF
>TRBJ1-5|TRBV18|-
TGTGCCAGCTCACCTAGGGAGGAGGAGCAGCCCCAGCATTTT
CASSPREEEQPQHF
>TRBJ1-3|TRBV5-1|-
TGCGCCAGCAGCTTGGGGACATCTGGAAACACCATATATTTT
CASSLGTSGNTIYF
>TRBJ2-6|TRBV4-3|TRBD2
TGCGCCAGCAGCCAACTAGCGGGCTCCGGGGCCAACGTCCTGACTTTC
CASSQLAGSGANVLTF
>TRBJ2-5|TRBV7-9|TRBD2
TGTGCCAGCAGCGCAGCACTAGCGTCCCAAGAGACCCAGTACTTC
CASSAALASQETQYF
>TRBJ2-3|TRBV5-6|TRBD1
TGTGCCAGCAGCCCCCGGACAGGGGGGGATACGCAGTATTTT
CASSPRTGGDTQYF
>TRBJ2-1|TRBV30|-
TGTGCCTGGAATACAGGGAACAATGAGCAGTTCTTC
CAWNTGNNEQFF
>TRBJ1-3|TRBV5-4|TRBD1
TGTGCCAGCAGAGATCCCACAGGGGGCTCTGGAAACACCATATATTTT
CASRDPTGGSGNTIYF
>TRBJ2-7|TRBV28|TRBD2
TGTGCCAGCAGTTTCGGACTAGCCTCCGAGCAGTACTTC
CASSFGLASEQYF
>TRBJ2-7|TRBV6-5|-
TGTGCCAGCAGTTCAGCCGGGAGTGGGTCCTACGAGCAGTACTTC
CASSSAGSGSYEQYF
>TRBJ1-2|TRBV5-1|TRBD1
TGCGCCAGCAGCACGGGACAGGGATTCCTTAACTATGGCTACACCTTC
CASSTGQGFLNYGYTF
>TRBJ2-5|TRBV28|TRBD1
TGTGCCAGCAGCCTTGGGACAGGGGTGGTCGGAGAGACCCAGTACTTC
CASSLGTGVVGETQYF
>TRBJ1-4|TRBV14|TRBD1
TGTGCCAGCAGCGAGACCGGGACAGGGGTTTGGGCAACTAATGAAAAACTGTTTTTT
CASSETGTGVWATNEKLFF
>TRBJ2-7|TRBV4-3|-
TGCGCCAGCAGCCAAGACCTAGGGGGATCCTACGAGCAGTACTTC
CASSQDLGGSYEQYF
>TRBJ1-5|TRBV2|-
TGTGCCAGCAAGGCCTGGGAGAATCAGCCCCAGCATTTT
CASKAWENQPQHF
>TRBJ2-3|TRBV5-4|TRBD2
TGTGCCAGCAGCTGGGGGACTAGCGGGGGGGCCGGTGGCACAGATACGCAGTATTTT
CASSWGTSGGAGGTDTQYF
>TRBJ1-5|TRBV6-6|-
TGTGCCAGCAGTTACAAACAGGGTGTTAGGAATCGGCCCCAGCATTTT
CASSYKQGVRNRPQHF
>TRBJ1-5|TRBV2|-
TGTGCCAGCAGTAACAGGGTTACCAAGCCCCAGCATTTT
CASSNRVTKPQHF
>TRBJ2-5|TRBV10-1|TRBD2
TGCGCCAGCAGTGAGAGGACTAGCGGGGGTTGGGAGACCCAGTACTTC
CASSERTSGGWETQYF
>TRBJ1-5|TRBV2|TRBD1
TGTGCCAGCAGTGAACCTTTACAGGGGCCACTCCCTCAGCATTTT
CASSEPLQGPLPQHF
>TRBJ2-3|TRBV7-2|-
TGTGCCAGCAGCTTGGACCCGAGGTTCGGGCGGGGAGTCACAGATACGCAGTATTTT
CASSLDPRFGRGVTDTQYF
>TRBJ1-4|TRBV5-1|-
TGCGCCAGCAGCCCAGATCAGGGGACTAATGAAAAACTGTTTTTT
CASSPDQGTNEKLFF
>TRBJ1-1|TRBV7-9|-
TGTGCCAGCAGCTTAGGGACAGTGAACACTGAAGCTTTCTTT
CASSLGTVNTEAFF
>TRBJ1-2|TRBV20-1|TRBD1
TGCAGGGGGGACAGGGAAGGCGGCTACACCTTC
CRGDREGGYTF